The present entry profiles one TCR beta chain with its context. The antigen it recognizes is unknown. No base qualities exist here, and no much larger clone lies one base off it. This record comes from a study of technical replicates of blood from several donors (dated by TCRdb to about 2017). Libraries were constructed by the immunoSEQ multiplex PCR assay. TCRdb took over this immuneACCESS table, retaining in-frame rearrangements with V and J assigned. Such tables are incomplete; in checked studies, under half of the missing clones stem from an unresolved V gene, and the remainder is unexplained. The sample contains more than 65,000 clones, nearly 97% of them found a single time. The top ten constitute less than 0.25% of the sample. The CDR3 has 16 amino acids, counting the end cysteine and phenylalanine. Left in the record is the CDR3 DNA by itself, 48 bases read in frame from the first base. CDR1 MNHEY and CDR2 SVGAGI are derived from the germline V gene. V is trimmed back by 4 bases and J by 4 bases, and the junction contains 6 bases that no gene match accounts for.

This receptor was taken from a human donor in good health. The chain is assembled from TRBV6-5 and TRBJ1-5; 11 central nucleotides agree with TRBD1. The sample comprised T cells isolated from PBMCs. The CDR3 sequence is CASSSRDRGTNQPQHF. The nucleotide sequence is TGTGCCAGCAGTTCCCGGGACAGGGGGACTAATCAGCCCCAGCATTTT.